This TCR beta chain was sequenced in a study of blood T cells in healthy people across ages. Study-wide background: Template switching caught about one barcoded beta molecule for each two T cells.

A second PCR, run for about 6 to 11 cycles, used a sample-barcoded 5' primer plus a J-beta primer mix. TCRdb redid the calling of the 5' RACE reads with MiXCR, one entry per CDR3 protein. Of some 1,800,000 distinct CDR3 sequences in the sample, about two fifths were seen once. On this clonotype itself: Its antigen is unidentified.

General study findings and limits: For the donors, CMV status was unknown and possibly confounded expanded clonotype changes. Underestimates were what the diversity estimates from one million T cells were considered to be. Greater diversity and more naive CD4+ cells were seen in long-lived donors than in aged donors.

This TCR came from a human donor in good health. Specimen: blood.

CDR3 nucleotide sequence: TGCGCCAGCAGCCCCCTCAGTGGGAAAGATACGCAGTATTTT. Amino acid sequence: CASSPLSGKDTQYF. The rearrangement joins TRBV5-1 to TRBJ2-3; D gene ambiguous. CDR1 and CDR2 from the germline V gene are SGHRS and YFSETQ. The CDR3 spans 14 residues. V was pared by 4 bases and J by 5 bases, with 14 bases between.